This passage covers 11 T cell receptor beta chains from one sample sequenced in a study of control samples from healthy donors and cancer patients (dated by TCRdb to about 2020). The library was produced with the immunoSEQ multiplex PCR assay. TCRdb holds this immuneACCESS table with in-frame rearrangements only. Some clones are missing; in checked studies, unresolved V genes explain under half, and the rest has no known cause. Here the sample has 150,000 or so clones; roughly 92% occur a single time. Jointly, the top ten make up 5.5% of the sample. The specimen was blood. The receptors were sampled from a man aged 18 to 29 in good health.

The chain has TRBV10-3 and TRBJ1-2, with TRBD1 as a possible D gene (6 bases). This CDR3 spans 14 amino acids. Per germline, CDR1 ENHRY and CDR2 SYGVKD. Trimming pared 4 bases from V and 1 base from J, leaving 10 bases between. CDR3: CAISGTGNNYGYTF. CDR3 DNA sequence: TGTGCCATCAGTGGAACAGGGAATAACTATGGCTACACCTTC.

This rearrangement joins TRBV7-6 to TRBJ2-1; 12 nucleotides agree with TRBD2. Losses at the gene ends were 2 bases for V and 7 bases for J; bases not matched to a gene: 3. The CDR3 loop spans 15 amino acids. Germline CDR1 is SGHVS and CDR2 is FNYEAQ. The CDR3 DNA reads TGTGCCAGCAGCTTATATACTAGCGGGGGGAATGAGCAGTTCTTC. Translation gives CASSLYTSGGNEQFF.

The CDR3 here is CASSSRTGTPGDTQYF. CDR3 nucleotides: TGTGCCAGTAGTAGCCGGACAGGGACCCCAGGAGATACGCAGTATTTT. V and J are TRBV19 and TRBJ2-3; 8 bases fit TRBD1. V lost 4 bases, J lost 5 bases, and 11 bases stayed unmatched. The CDR3 totals 16 residues. Germline lookup yields CDR1 LNHDA and CDR2 SQIVND (reference sequence). The complete variable domain, with remaining parts taken from reference TRBV19 and TRBJ2-3, reads DGGITQSPKYLFRKEGQNVTLSCEQNLNHDAMYWYRQDPGQGLRLIYYSQIVNDFQKGDIAEGYSVSREKKESFPLTVTSAQKNPTAFYLCASSSRTGTPGDTQYFGPGTRLTVL.

This clone was seen a single time. The V gene is TRBV7-2, the J gene TRBJ2-7, with D perhaps being TRBD1 or TRBD2 (5 bases each). V lost 3 bases and J lost 6, with 12 bases in between. The CDR3 is 13 residues long. Germline V gene data show CDR1 as SGHTA and CDR2 as FQGNSA. In DNA form, the CDR3 reads TGTGCCAGCAGCTTGTCCGGGGCCGTCGAGCAGTACTTC. Residues: CASSLSGAVEQYF.

The rearrangement joins TRBV27 to TRBJ1-1, with D hard to call. The CDR3 runs to 16 residues. Trimming left V 6 bases short and J 2 bases short, with 19 bases between. Germline V lookup: CDR1 MNHEY, CDR2 SMNVEV (reference sequence). The CDR3 here is CASSFIPTPKNTEAFF. CDR3 in DNA: TGTGCCAGCAGCTTTATCCCCACGCCGAAAAACACTGAAGCTTTCTTT.

This clone came up once. The V and J genes are TRBV28 and TRBJ2-3, with D hard to call. This CDR3 is built from 13 residues. Germline CDR1 is MDHEN and CDR2 is SYDVKM. Trimming shortened V by 1 base and J by 1 base, and 3 bases separated the two germline ends. The chain's CDR3 is CASSLSGTDTQYF. As DNA, the CDR3 is TGTGCCAGCAGTTTATCTGGCACAGATACGCAGTATTTT.

This chain connects TRBV10-3 to TRBJ2-1; the match to TRBD2 covers 8 bases. Germline values: CDR1 ENHRY, CDR2 SYGVKD. Germline trimming cut 3 bases from V and 6 bases from J; bases unmatched to any gene: 1. There are 13 residues in the CDR3. The CDR3 reads CAISELAVNEQFF. CDR3 nucleotide sequence: TGTGCCATCAGTGAACTAGCGGTCAATGAGCAGTTCTTC.

The chain carries TRBV6-5 and TRBJ2-1; D is unresolved. Between the trimmed V and J ends, which lost 6 bases and 5 bases, there was a span of 11 bases. The CDR3 runs to 13 residues. Germline CDR1 reads MNHEY; CDR2 reads SVGAGI. The CDR3 region has the DNA TGTGCCAGCAGCGCTAAGCCCCACAATGAGCAGTTCTTC. Amino acids: CASSAKPHNEQFF.

V gene TRBV7-9 combines with J gene TRBJ2-1; 15 positions match TRBD2. The trim removed 5 bases at V and 6 bases at J, leaving 5 bases unmatched. Germline CDR1 and CDR2: SEHNR and FQNEAQ (reference sequence). The CDR3 extends over 16 amino acids. For the CDR3, the DNA is TGTGCCAGCAGCCTCGGGACTAGCGGGGGGATCAATGAGCAGTTCTTC. It codes for CASSLGTSGGINEQFF.

The chain recombines TRBV30 with TRBJ2-2; no clear D gene. With 5 bases removed from V and 4 bases from J, the gap between germline ends came to 17 bases. Germline CDR1 is GTSNPN and CDR2 is SVGIG (reference sequence). The CDR3 runs to 15 residues. CDR3 residues: CAWAKTGSTTGELFF. CDR3 nucleotides: TGTGCCTGGGCTAAGACCGGGTCCACCACCGGGGAGCTGTTTTTT. The entire variable domain, with the rest obtained from reference TRBV30 and TRBJ2-2, is as follows: SQTIHQWPATLVQPVGSPLSLECTVEGTSNPNLYWYRQAAGRGLQLLFYSVGIGQISSEVPQNLSASRPQDRQFILSSKKLLLSDSGFYLCAWAKTGSTTGELFFGEGSRLTVL.

This rearrangement joins TRBV12-5 to TRBJ2-5, with 14 bases matching TRBD2. Per the germline V gene, CDR1 is LGHNT and CDR2 is FRNRAP. The CDR3 length is 18 residues. The ends lost 6 bases at V and 5 bases at J; junction bases unmatched: 14. The CDR3 spells CASGSTSGGVGTRETQYF. As DNA, the CDR3 is TGTGCTAGTGGATCGACTAGCGGGGGGGTGGGAACGCGGGAGACCCAGTACTTC.